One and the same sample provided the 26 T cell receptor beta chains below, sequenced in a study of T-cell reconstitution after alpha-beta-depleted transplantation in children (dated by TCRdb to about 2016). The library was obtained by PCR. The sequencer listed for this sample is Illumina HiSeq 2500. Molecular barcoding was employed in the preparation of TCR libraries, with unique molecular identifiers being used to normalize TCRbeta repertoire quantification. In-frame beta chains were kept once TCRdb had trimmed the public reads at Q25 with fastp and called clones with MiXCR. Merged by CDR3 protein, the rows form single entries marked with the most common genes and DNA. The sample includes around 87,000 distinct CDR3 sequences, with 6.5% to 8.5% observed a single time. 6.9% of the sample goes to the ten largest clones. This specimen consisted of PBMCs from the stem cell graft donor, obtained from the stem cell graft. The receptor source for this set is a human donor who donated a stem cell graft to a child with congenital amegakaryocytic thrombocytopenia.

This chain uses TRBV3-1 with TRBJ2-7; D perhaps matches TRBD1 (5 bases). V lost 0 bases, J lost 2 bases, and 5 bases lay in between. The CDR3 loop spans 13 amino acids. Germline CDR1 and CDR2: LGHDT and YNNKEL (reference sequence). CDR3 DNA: TGTGCCAGCAGCCAAGAAGGGGCCTACGAGCAGTACTTC. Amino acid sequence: CASSQEGAYEQYF.

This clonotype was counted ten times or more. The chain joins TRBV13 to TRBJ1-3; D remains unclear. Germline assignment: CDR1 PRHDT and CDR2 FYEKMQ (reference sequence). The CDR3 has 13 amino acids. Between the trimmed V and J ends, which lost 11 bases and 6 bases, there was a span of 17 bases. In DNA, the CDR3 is TGTGCCTCCTCGAGGAGAGAAGAAAACACCATATATTTT. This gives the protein CASSRREENTIYF.

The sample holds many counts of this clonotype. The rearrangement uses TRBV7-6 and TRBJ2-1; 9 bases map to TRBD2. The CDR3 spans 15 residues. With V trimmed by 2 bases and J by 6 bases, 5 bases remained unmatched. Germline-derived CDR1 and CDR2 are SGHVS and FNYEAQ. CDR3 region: CASSLLSGRGNEQFF. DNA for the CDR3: TGTGCCAGCAGCTTACTTAGCGGGAGAGGCAATGAGCAGTTCTTC.

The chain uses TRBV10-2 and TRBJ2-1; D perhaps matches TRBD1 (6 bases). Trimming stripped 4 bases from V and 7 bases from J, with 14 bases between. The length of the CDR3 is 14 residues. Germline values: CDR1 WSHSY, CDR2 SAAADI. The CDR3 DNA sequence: TGCGCCAGCAGTGTCCCCCCAGGGGAAAATGAGCAGTTCTTC. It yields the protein CASSVPPGENEQFF.

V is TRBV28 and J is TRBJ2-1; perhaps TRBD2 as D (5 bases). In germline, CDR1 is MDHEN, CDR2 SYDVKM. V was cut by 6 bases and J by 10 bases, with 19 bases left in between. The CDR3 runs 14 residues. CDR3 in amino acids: CASSPGLVWREQFF. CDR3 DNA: TGTGCCAGCAGCCCCGGGCTCGTGTGGAGGGAGCAGTTCTTC.

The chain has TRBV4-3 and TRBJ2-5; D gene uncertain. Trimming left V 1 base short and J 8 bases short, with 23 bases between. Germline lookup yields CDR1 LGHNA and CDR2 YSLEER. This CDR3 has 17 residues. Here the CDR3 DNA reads TGCGCCAGCAGCCAAGGTGCCTCCTACTTGGGTCTTGGCACCCAGTACTTC. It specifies CASSQGASYLGLGTQYF.

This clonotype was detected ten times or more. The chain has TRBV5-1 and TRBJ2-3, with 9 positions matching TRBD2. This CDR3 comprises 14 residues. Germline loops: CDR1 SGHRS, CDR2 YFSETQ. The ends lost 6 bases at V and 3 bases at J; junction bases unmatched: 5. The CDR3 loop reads CASTAGGPTDTQYF. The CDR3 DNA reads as TGCGCCAGCACGGCGGGAGGGCCTACAGATACGCAGTATTTT.

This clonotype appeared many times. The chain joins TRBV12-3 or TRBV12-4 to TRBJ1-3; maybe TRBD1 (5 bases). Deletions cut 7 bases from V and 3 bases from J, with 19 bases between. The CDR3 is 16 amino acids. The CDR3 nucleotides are TGTGCCAGCACCCCCACCGGGGGACTGGGTGGAAACACCATATATTTT. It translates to CASTPTGGLGGNTIYF.

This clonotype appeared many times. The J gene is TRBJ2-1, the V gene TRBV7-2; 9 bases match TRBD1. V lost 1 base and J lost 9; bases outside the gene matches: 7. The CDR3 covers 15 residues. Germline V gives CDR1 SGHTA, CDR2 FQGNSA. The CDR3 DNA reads TGTGCCAGCAGCTTAGTGGGACAGGGAATCAGTGAGCAGTTCTTC. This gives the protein CASSLVGQGISEQFF.

Written as DNA, the CDR3 is TGCAGTGGCCTGGTTCCGGGCTTAGCGGGGGACTGGCGTATGTATGAGCAGTTCTTC. It is translated as CSGLVPGLAGDWRMYEQFF. The chain combines TRBV20-1 with TRBJ2-1; the match to TRBD2 covers 9 bases. Germline loops: CDR1 DFQATT, CDR2 SNEGSKA (reference sequence). CDR3 size: 19 residues. J was trimmed by 8 bases and V by 7 bases; bases with no gene match: 27.

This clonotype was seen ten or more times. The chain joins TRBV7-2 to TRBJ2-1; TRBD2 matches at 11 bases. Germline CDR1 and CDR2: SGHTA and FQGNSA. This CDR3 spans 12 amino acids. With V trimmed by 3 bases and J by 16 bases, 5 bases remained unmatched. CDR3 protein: CASSFGLAGIFF. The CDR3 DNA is TGTGCCAGCAGCTTCGGACTAGCGGGTATTTTCTTC.

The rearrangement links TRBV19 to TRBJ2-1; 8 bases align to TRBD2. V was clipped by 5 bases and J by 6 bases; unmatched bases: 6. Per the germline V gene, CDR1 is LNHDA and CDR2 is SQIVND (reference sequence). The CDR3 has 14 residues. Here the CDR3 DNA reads TGTGCCAGTAGTTCCTCGGGGGGGATCAATGAGCAGTTCTTC. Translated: CASSSSGGINEQFF.

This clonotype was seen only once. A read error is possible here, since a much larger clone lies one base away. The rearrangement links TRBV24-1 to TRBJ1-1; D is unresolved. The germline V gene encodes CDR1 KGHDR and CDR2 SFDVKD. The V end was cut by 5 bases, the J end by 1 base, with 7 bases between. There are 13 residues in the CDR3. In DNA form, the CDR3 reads TGTGCCACCAGTGGTGAGGGGAACACTGAAGCTTTCTTT. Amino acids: CATSGEGNTEAFF.

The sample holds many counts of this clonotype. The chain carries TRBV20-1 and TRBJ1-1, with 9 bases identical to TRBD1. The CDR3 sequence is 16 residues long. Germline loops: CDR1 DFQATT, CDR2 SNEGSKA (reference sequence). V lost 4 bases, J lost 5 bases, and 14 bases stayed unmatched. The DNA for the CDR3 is TGCAGTGCTAATTCGGCTCCAGGACAGGGGTGGACTGAAGCTTTCTTT. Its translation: CSANSAPGQGWTEAFF.

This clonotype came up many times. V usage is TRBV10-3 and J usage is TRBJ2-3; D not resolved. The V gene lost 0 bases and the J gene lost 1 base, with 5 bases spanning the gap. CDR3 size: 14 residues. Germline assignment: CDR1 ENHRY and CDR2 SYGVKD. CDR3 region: CAISESAGTDTQYF. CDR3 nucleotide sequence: TGTGCCATCAGTGAGTCGGCCGGCACAGATACGCAGTATTTT.

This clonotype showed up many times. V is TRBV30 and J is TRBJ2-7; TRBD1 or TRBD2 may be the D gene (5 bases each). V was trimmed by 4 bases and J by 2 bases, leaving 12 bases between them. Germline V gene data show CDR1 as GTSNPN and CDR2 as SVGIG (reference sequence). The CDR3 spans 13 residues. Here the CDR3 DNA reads TGTGCCTGGACCGGGACGGTGACCTACGAGCAGTACTTC. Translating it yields CAWTGTVTYEQYF. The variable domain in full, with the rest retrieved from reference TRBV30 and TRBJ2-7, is SQTIHQWPATLVQPVGSPLSLECTVEGTSNPNLYWYRQAAGRGLQLLFYSVGIGQISSEVPQNLSASRPQDRQFILSSKKLLLSDSGFYLCAWTGTVTYEQYFGPGTRLTVT.

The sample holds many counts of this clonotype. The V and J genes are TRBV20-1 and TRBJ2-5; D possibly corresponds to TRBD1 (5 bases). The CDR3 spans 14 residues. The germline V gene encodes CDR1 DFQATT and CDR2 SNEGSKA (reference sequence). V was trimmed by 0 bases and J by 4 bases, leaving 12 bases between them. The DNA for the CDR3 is TGCAGTGCTAGAGATTCAGGGAATTCAGAGACCCAGTACTTC. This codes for CSARDSGNSETQYF.

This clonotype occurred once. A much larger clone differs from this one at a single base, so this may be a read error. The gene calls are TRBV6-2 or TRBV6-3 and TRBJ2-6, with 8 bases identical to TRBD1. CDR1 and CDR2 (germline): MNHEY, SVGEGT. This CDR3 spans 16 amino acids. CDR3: CVSSPTGADGANVLTF. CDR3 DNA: TGTGTCAGCAGCCCGACAGGGGCTGATGGGGCCAACGTCCTGACTTTC.

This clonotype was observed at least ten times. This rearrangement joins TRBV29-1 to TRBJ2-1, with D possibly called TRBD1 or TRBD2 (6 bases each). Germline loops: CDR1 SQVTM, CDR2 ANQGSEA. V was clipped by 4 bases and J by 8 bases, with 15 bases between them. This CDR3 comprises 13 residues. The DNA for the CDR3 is TGCAGCGTTGCAGGGGTTGGGGAGGATGAGCAGTTCTTC. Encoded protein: CSVAGVGEDEQFF.

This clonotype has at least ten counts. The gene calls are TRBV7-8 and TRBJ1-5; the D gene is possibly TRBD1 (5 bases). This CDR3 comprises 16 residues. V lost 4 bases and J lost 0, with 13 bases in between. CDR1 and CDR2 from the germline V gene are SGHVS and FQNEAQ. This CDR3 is CASSSGGGYSNQPQHF. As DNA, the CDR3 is TGTGCCAGCAGCTCCGGGGGGGGATATAGCAATCAGCCCCAGCATTTT.

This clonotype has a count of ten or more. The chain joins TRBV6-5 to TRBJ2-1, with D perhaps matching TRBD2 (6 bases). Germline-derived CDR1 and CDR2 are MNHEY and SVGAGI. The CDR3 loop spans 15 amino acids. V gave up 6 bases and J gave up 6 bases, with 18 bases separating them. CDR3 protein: CASSPRRRESNEQFF. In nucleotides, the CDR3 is TGTGCCAGCAGCCCACGAAGGCGGGAATCCAATGAGCAGTTCTTC.

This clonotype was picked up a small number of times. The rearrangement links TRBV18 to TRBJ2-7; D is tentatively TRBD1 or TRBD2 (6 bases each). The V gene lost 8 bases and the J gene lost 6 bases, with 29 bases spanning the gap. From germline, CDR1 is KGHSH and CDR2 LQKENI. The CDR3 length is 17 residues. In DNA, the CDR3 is TGTGCCAGCCGTTTTGGAGGGGGGCTGATCCCAAAAGGCGAGCAGTACTTC. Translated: CASRFGGGLIPKGEQYF. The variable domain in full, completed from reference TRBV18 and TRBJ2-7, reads NAGVMQNPRHLVRRRGQEARLRCSPMKGHSHVYWYRQLPEEGLKFMVYLQKENIIDESGMPKERFSAEFPKEGPSILRIQQVVRGDSAAYFCASRFGGGLIPKGEQYFGPGTRLTVT.

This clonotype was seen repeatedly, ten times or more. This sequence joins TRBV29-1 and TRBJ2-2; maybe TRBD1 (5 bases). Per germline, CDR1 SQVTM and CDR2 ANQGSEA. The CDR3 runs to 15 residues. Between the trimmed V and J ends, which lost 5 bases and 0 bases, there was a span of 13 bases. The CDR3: CSVCTQGANTGELFF. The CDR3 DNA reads TGCAGCGTTTGCACCCAAGGGGCGAACACCGGGGAGCTGTTTTTT.

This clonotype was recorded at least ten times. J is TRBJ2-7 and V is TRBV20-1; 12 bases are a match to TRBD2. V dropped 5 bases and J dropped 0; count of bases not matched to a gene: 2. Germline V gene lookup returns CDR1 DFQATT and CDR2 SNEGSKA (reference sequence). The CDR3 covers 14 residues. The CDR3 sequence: CSARTSGDSYEQYF. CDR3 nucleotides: TGCAGTGCTCGGACTAGCGGGGACTCCTACGAGCAGTACTTC.

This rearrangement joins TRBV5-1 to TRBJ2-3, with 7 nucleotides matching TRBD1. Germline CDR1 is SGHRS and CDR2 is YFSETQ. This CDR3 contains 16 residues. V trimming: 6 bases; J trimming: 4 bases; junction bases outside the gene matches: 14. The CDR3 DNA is TGCGCCAGCACCTGGATACAGGGGCAGGGGGCAGATACGCAGTATTTT. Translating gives CASTWIQGQGADTQYF.

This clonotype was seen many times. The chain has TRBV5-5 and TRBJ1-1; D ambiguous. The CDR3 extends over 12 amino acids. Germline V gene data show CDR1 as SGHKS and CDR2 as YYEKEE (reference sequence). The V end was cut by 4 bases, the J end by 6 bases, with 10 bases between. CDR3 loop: CASSPEGAEAFF. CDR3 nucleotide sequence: TGTGCCAGCAGCCCGGAGGGTGCTGAAGCTTTCTTT.